The 17 T cell receptor beta chains below were found in one sample sequenced in a study of blood T cell repertoires in COVID-19. Sequencing was performed with immunoSEQ multiplex PCR; in TCRdb, only in-frame clones are kept and a portion is missing. The sample consists of some 110,000 clones, approximately 78% of them appearing once. The sample taken for sequencing was peripheral blood. The receptors shown here come from a man aged 70-80 years with acute or convalescent COVID-19.

This chain connects TRBV12-2 to TRBJ2-7; the table names TRBD1, a call not compared with the DNA. TRBV12-2 is shown as a pseudogene. The CDR3 extends over 14 amino acids. The CDR3 sequence: CASRFRTENYEQYF. The CDR3 DNA follows: TGTGCAAGTCGCTTCCGGACAGAGAACTACGAGCAGTACTTC.

This clone was seen only a few times. The gene calls are TRBV5-1 and TRBJ2-7; a weak D match, TRBD2 (5 bases). CDR1 is SGHRS, CDR2 YFSETQ, per germline. The CDR3 has 13 amino acids. V dropped 5 bases and J dropped 0 bases, with 9 bases sitting between them. The CDR3 spells CASSQADSYEQYF. In nucleotides, the CDR3 is TGCGCCAGCAGTCAAGCGGACTCCTACGAGCAGTACTTC.

This chain links TRBV18 with TRBJ1-1; tentative D call: TRBD1 (5 bases). CDR3 size: 15 residues. Trimming left V 1 base short and J 0 bases short, with 9 bases between. Germline values: CDR1 KGHSH, CDR2 LQKENI. DNA for the CDR3: TGTGCCAGCTCACCACAGGGGAAACTGAACACTGAAGCTTTCTTT. Protein: CASSPQGKLNTEAFF.

This clone appeared a single time. This chain connects TRBV9 to TRBJ2-2; maybe TRBD1 (5 bases). The CDR3 length is 18 residues. Looked up from germline, CDR1 is SGDLS and CDR2 is YYNGEE. Trimming took 0 bases from V and 0 from J, leaving 15 bases between them. CDR3 protein: CASSVARGGTANTGELFF. The CDR3 region has the DNA TGTGCCAGCAGCGTAGCAAGGGGTGGAACCGCGAACACCGGGGAGCTGTTTTTT.

This clone was counted a few times. The chain has TRBV14 and TRBJ1-4; D remains unclear. This CDR3 has 16 residues. Per germline, CDR1 SGHDN and CDR2 FVKESK. V lost 0 bases, J lost 8 bases, and 16 bases lay in between. For the CDR3, the DNA is TGTGCCAGCAGCCAAGATTCCCGCGGCCGAGGGGAAAAACTGTTTTTT. The encoded protein is CASSQDSRGRGEKLFF.

This clone appeared once. V usage is TRBV3-1 (or the pseudogene TRBV3-2) and J usage is TRBJ1-6; TRBD1 is a possible D gene (6 bases). V gave up 4 bases and J gave up 4 bases, with 8 bases separating them. This CDR3 is 14 amino acids long. Looked up from germline, CDR1 is LGHDT and CDR2 is YNNKEL (reference sequence). The CDR3 DNA reads as TGTGCCAGCAGCCGCGGACAGTATAATTCACCCCTCCACTTT. Translation gives CASSRGQYNSPLHF.

This rearrangement joins TRBV7-3 to TRBJ1-6, with D possibly TRBD1 on 6 matching bases. The CDR3 covers 15 residues. From germline, CDR1 is SGHTA and CDR2 FQGTGA. The ends were cut back, 0 bases at V and 7 bases at J, with 10 bases in the middle. The CDR3, as DNA: TGTGCCAGCAGCTTAACAGGACAGAGGAATTCACCCCTCCACTTT. As protein: CASSLTGQRNSPLHF.

The chain links TRBV19 to TRBJ2-1, with D possibly TRBD2 on 6 matching bases. CDR1 and CDR2 (germline): LNHDA, SQIVND (reference sequence). V shed 2 bases and J shed 4 bases, with 18 bases lying between them. This CDR3 comprises 17 residues. The CDR3 is CASSIQTAGTGYNEQFF. In DNA, the CDR3 is TGTGCCAGTAGTATACAAACTGCCGGGACTGGTTACAATGAGCAGTTCTTC.

The chain is built from TRBV3-1 (or the pseudogene TRBV3-2) and TRBJ1-6, with 7 nucleotides matching TRBD1. Unmatched junction bases numbered 4, after V lost 2 bases and J lost 9 bases. The germline V gene has CDR1 LGHDT and CDR2 YNNKEL (reference sequence). This CDR3 is 14 amino acids long. The CDR3 sequence is CASSQPGQISPLHF. CDR3 DNA: TGTGCCAGCAGCCAACCGGGACAGATTTCACCCCTCCACTTT.

J is TRBJ2-1 and V is TRBV28, with 7 bases lining up with TRBD2. V trimming: 7 bases; J trimming: 6 bases; junction bases outside the gene matches: 18. This CDR3 has 17 amino acids. Germline V CDR1 and CDR2: MDHEN, SYDVKM. DNA of the CDR3: TGTGCCAGCACCATCCTCCGGGGAAGGAGCGGGACCAATGAGCAGTTCTTC. The encoded protein is CASTILRGRSGTNEQFF.

The rearrangement joins TRBV6-5 to TRBJ1-6; 8 bases fit TRBD1. The CDR3 is 15 amino acids. V trimming: 6 bases; J trimming: 7 bases; junction bases outside the gene matches: 8. Germline V gene sequence: CDR1 MNHEY, CDR2 SVGAGI. The CDR3 DNA is TGTGCCAGCAGCCTGACAGGGGTTCAGAATTCACCCCTCCACTTT. It translates to CASSLTGVQNSPLHF.

This chain links TRBV28 with TRBJ1-6, with TRBD1 matching 7 bases. Trimming at V came to 6 bases and at J to 6 bases, leaving 17 bases not matched to a gene. CDR3 length: 18 amino acids. CDR1 MDHEN and CDR2 SYDVKM come from the germline V gene. CDR3 DNA sequence: TGTGCCAGCAGGTCCCGGGACAGACATATTTGGGTTAATTCACCCCTCCACTTT. Protein sequence: CASRSRDRHIWVNSPLHF. Drawing the rest from reference TRBV28 and TRBJ1-6, the complete variable domain is DVKVTQSSRYLVKRTGEKVFLECVQDMDHENMFWYRQDPGLGLRLIYFSYDVKMKEKGDIPEGYSVSREKKERFSLILESASTNQTSMYLCASRSRDRHIWVNSPLHFGNGTRLTVT.

V is TRBV27 and J is TRBJ1-2; TRBD1 might be the D (6 bases). V lost 5 bases, J lost 6 bases, and 19 bases lay in between. The CDR3 contains 15 residues. From germline, CDR1 is MNHEY and CDR2 SMNVEV (reference sequence). The CDR3, as DNA: TGTGCCAGCAGTCGCACTTGGGGGGGGCAGAATGGCTACACCTTC. Its protein is CASSRTWGGQNGYTF.

The sample holds a few counts of this clone. This rearrangement joins TRBV10-3 to TRBJ1-5; 10 bases match TRBD1. The CDR3 loop spans 15 amino acids. From germline, CDR1 is ENHRY and CDR2 SYGVKD. V was clipped by 5 bases and J by 3 bases; unmatched bases: 4. CDR3 nucleotides: TGTGCCATCAGTCAGACAGGGGGCTCCAATCAGCCCCAGCATTTT. Its translation: CAISQTGGSNQPQHF.

This clone was found a few times. The V call is TRBV6-5, the J call TRBJ2-4, with a possible D match to TRBD2 (5 bases). The germline V and J ends were trimmed by 5 bases and 0 bases, with 11 bases remaining between them. CDR3 length equals 15 residues. Germline CDR1 and CDR2: MNHEY and SVGAGI. The CDR3 is CASSPPGLAKNIQYF. In DNA form, the CDR3 reads TGTGCCAGCAGTCCACCCGGACTAGCCAAAAACATTCAGTACTTC.

The sample holds a few counts of this clone. This rearrangement joins TRBV6-5 to TRBJ2-3, with D possibly being TRBD2 (7 bases). Germline-derived CDR1 and CDR2 are MNHEY and SVGAGI. V dropped 8 bases and J dropped 6 bases, with 18 bases sitting between them. The CDR3 is 14 amino acids. The CDR3 is CASARGAWVDTQYF. The CDR3 DNA reads TGTGCCAGCGCCCGGGGGGCCTGGGTGGATACGCAGTATTTT.

This clone came up once. The chain has TRBV4-2 and TRBJ2-1; 9 bases are shared with TRBD1. The V segment lost 1 base and the J segment 3 bases; nucleotides outside the gene matches: 4. This CDR3 is built from 16 residues. Germline V gene sequence: CDR1 LGHNA, CDR2 YNFKEQ. The CDR3 protein is CASSQGGTGIYNEQFF. CDR3 DNA sequence: TGTGCCAGCAGCCAAGGAGGGACAGGGATCTACAATGAGCAGTTCTTC.